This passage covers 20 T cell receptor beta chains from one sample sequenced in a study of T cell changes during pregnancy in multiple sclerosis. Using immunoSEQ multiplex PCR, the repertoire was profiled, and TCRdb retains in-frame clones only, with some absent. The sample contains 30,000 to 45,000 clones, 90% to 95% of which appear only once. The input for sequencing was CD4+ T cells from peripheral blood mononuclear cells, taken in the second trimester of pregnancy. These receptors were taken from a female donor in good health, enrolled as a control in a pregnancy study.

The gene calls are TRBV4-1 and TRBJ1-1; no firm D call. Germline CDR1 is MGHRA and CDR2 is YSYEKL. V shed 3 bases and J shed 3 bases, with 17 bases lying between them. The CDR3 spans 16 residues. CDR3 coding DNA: TGCGCCAGCAGCCAGGCGCCACTGTCGGAGTACACTGAAGCTTTCTTT. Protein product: CASSQAPLSEYTEAFF.

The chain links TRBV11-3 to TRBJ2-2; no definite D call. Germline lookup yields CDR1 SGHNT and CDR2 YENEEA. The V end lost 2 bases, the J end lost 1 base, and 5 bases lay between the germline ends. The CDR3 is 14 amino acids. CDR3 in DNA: TGTGCCAGCAGCTTATACAGGAACACCGGGGAGCTGTTTTTT. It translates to CASSLYRNTGELFF.

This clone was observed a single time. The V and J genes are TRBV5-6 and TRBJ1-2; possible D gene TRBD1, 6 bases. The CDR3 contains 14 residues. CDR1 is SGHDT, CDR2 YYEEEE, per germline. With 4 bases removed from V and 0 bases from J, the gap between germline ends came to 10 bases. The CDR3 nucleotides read TGTGCCAGCAGCCCTGACAGGACTAACTATGGCTACACCTTC. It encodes CASSPDRTNYGYTF.

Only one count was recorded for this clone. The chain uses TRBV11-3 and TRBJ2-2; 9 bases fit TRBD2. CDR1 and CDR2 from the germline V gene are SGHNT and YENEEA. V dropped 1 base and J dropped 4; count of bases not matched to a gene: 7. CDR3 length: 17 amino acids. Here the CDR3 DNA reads TGTGCCAGCAGCTTAGGAGGGGCGGGAGGGCCCACCGGGGAGCTGTTTTTT. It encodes CASSLGGAGGPTGELFF.

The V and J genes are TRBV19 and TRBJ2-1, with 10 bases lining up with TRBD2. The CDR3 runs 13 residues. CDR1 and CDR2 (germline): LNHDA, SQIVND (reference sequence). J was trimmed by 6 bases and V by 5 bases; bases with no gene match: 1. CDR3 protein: CASSLAGGNEQFF. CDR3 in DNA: TGTGCCAGTAGTTTAGCGGGAGGCAATGAGCAGTTCTTC.

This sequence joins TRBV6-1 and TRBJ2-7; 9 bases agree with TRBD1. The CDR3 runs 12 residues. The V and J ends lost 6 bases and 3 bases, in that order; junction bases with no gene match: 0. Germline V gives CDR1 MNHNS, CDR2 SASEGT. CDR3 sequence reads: CASRDRGYEQYF. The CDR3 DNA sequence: TGTGCCAGCAGGGACAGGGGCTACGAGCAGTACTTC.

DNA of the CDR3: TGTGCCAGCAGCTTGGGGGGGGCCGGGACTAGAGTATACAATGAGCAGTTCTTC. It codes for CASSLGGAGTRVYNEQFF. This rearrangement joins TRBV11-3 to TRBJ2-1; 8 bases align to TRBD2. The CDR3 runs to 18 residues. Per the germline V gene, CDR1 is SGHNT and CDR2 is YENEEA. The V segment lost 3 bases and the J segment 4 bases; nucleotides outside the gene matches: 14.

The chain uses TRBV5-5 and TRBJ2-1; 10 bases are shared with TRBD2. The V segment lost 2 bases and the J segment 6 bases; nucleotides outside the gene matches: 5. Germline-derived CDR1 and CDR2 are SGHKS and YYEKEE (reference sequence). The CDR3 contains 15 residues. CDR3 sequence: CASSFQREGGNEQFF. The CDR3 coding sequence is TGTGCCAGCAGCTTTCAGCGGGAGGGCGGCAATGAGCAGTTCTTC. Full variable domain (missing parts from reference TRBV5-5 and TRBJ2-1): DAGVTQSPTHLIKTRGQQVTLRCSPISGHKSVSWYQQVLGQGPQFIFQYYEKEERGRGNFPDRFSARQFPNYSSELNVNALLLGDSALYLCASSFQREGGNEQFFGPGTRLTVL.

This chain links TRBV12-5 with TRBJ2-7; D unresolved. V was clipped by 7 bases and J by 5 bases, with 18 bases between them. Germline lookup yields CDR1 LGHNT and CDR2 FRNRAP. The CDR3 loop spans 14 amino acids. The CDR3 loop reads CASVGTAVLDEQYF. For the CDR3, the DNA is TGTGCTAGTGTCGGAACGGCGGTCCTGGACGAGCAGTACTTC.

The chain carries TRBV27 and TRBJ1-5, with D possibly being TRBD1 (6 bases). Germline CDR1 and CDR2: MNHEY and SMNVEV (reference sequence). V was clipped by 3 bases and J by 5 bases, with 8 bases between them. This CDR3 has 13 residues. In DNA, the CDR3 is TGTGCCAGCAGTTTCAACAGGGATCAGCCCCAGCATTTT. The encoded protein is CASSFNRDQPQHF.

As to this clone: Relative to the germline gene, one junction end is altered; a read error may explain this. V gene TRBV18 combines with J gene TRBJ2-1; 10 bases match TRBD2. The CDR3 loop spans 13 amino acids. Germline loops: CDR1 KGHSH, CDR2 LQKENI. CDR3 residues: CASSPTGTSDSVF. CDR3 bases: TGTGCCAGCTCACCCACCGGGACTAGCGATTCTGTCTTC.

CDR3 region: CASGGTGSYNEQFF. Written as DNA, the CDR3 is TGTGCCAGCGGGGGGACTGGCTCCTACAATGAGCAGTTCTTC. This sequence joins TRBV6-1 and TRBJ2-1; perhaps TRBD2 as D (6 bases). V lost 8 bases and J lost 0, with 11 bases in between. The CDR3 has 14 amino acids. Germline loops: CDR1 MNHNS, CDR2 SASEGT.

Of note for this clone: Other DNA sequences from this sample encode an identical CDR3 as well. The CDR3 protein is CASSLQGGNTEAFF. CDR3 sequence (DNA): TGTGCCAGCAGTCTACAGGGGGGGAACACTGAAGCTTTCTTT. The chain carries TRBV2 and TRBJ1-1, with TRBD1 matching over 8 bases. CDR3 length: 14 residues. Germline V gene sequence: CDR1 SNHLY, CDR2 FYNNEI. Trimming at V came to 5 bases and at J to 1 base, leaving 3 bases not matched to a gene.

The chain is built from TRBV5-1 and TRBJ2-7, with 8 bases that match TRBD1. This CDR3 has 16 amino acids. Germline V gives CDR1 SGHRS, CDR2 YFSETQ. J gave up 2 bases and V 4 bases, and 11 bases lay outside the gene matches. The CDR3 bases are TGCGCCAGCAGCGTCTCTACAGGGGGGCTCACCTACGAGCAGTACTTC. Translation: CASSVSTGGLTYEQYF.

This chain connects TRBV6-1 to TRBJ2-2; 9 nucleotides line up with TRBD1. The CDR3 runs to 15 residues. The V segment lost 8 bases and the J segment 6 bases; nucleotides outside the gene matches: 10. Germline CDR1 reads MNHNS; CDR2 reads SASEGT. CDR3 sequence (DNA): TGTGCCAGCCAGTGGGGGACAGGGAGACCCGGGGAGCTGTTTTTT. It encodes CASQWGTGRPGELFF.

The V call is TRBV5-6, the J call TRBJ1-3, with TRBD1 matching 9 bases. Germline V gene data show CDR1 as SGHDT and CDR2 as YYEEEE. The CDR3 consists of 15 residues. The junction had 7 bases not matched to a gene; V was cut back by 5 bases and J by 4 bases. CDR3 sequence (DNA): TGTGCCAGCAGGCGAAACGGACAGGGGGGAAACACCATATATTTT. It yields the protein CASRRNGQGGNTIYF. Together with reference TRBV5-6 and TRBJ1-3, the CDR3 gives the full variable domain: DAGVTQSPTHLIKTRGQQVTLRCSPKSGHDTVSWYQQALGQGPQFIFQYYEEEERQRGNFPDRFSGHQFPNYSSELNVNALLLGDSALYLCASRRNGQGGNTIYFGEGSWLTVV.

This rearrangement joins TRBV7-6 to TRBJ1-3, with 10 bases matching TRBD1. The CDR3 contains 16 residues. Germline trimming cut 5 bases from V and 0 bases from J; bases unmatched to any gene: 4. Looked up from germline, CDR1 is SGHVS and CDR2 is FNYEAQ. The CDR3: CASSMGQGLSGNTIYF. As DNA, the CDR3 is TGTGCCAGCAGCATGGGACAGGGGCTCTCTGGAAACACCATATATTTT.

Here the CDR3 reads CASSVDSYGYTF. CDR3 coding DNA: TGTGCCAGCAGTGTAGACAGCTATGGCTACACCTTC. The chain carries TRBV6-1 and TRBJ1-2; D might be TRBD1 (5 bases). Trimming pared 4 bases from V and 4 bases from J, leaving 7 bases between. CDR3 length: 12 residues. From germline, CDR1 is MNHNS and CDR2 SASEGT.

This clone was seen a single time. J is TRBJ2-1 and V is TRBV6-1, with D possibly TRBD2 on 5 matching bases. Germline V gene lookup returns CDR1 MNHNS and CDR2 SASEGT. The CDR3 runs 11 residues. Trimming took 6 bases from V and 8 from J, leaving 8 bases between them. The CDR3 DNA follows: TGTGCCAGCAGCCTACTAGATGAGCAGTTCTTC. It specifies CASSLLDEQFF.

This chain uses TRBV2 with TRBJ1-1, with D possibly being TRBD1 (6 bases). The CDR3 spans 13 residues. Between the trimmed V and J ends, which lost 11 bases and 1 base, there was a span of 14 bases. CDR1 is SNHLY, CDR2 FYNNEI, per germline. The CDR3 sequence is CAGCRDKNTEAFF. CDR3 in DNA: TGTGCCGGGTGCCGGGACAAGAACACTGAAGCTTTCTTT.